A selection of T cell receptor beta chains follows, all from one sample in a study of cytomegalovirus exposure and HLA in healthy donors. Assay: immunoSEQ multiplex PCR; the TCRdb copy retains only in-frame clones and omits some. The repertoire has under 120,000 clones, around two thirds of them found once; the top ten carry about 2.6%. The specimen sequenced was PBMCs. The receptors shown here come from a man aged 50-60 years in good health and CMV-seropositive. The CDR3 runs from the conserved cysteine through the conserved F or W. A D gene is named only where the DNA matches it firmly. Some rows have no size entry. The others give once, few or many, or a class for an expanded clone.

v_gene	j_gene	d_gene	abundance	len	CDR3nt	CDR3aa
TRBV29-1	TRBJ2-3	.	.	16	TGCAGCGTTGAGGGGGAAAGCAGGAGGGGCACAGATACGCAGTATTTT	CSVEGESRRGTDTQYF
TRBV19	TRBJ1-2	TRBD1	few	14	TGTGCCAGTAGTATGGGACAGGGGGCTGGTGGCTACACCTTC	CASSMGQGAGGYTF
TRBV27	TRBJ1-4	.	once	12	TGTGCCAGCAGTTTAAGGGGCGGAAAACTGTTTTTT	CASSLRGGKLFF
TRBV27	TRBJ2-7	TRBD2	.	16	TGTGCCAGCAGTTTAGGGTCAGCGGGGAAGAACTACGAGCAGTACTTC	CASSLGSAGKNYEQYF
TRBV11-2	TRBJ1-2	.	.	13	TGTGCCAGCAGCCTTTATAACGGCTATGGCTACACCTTC	CASSLYNGYGYTF
TRBV6-4	TRBJ2-1	TRBD1	.	15	TGTGCCAGCAGCCGGGGACAGGGGGCCCCCAATGAGCAGTTCTTC	CASSRGQGAPNEQFF
TRBV19	TRBJ2-7	TRBD2	.	14	TGTGCCAGTAGTCCTCCCGGGAGCGGGAGGGAGCAGTACTTC	CASSPPGSGREQYF
TRBV6-6	TRBJ2-1	TRBD2	.	13	TGTGCCAGCAGTTACTTACTAGCGGGGGAGCAGTTCTTC	CASSYLLAGEQFF
TRBV5-1	TRBJ2-5	TRBD1	.	14	TGCGCCAGCAGCTTGAGGGGACAGCAAGAGACCCAGTACTTC	CASSLRGQQETQYF
TRBV5-1	TRBJ2-7	TRBD2	few	18	TGCGCCAGCAGCTATGAGCCGGGACTAGCGGGGCCCGCCTACGAGCAGTACTTC	CASSYEPGLAGPAYEQYF
TRBV19	TRBJ1-2	.	.	13	TGTGCCAGTAGTCCGACATGGCCGGATGGCTACACCTTC	CASSPTWPDGYTF
TRBV11-2	TRBJ2-1	.	.	17	TGTGCCAGCAGCTTAGAACTGGGGCCGCCTCCCTACAATGAGCAGTTCTTC	CASSLELGPPPYNEQFF
TRBV5-1	TRBJ1-2	.	.	14	TGCGCCAGCAGCTTGGGAGCGTCCAACTATGGCTACACCTTC	CASSLGASNYGYTF
TRBV10-3	TRBJ2-3	.	.	14	TGTGCCATCGGGGATAGCGGTTACACAGATACGCAGTATTTT	CAIGDSGYTDTQYF
TRBV5-1	TRBJ1-1	.	.	14	TGCGCCAGCAGCTTTGGCAGAATGAACACTGAAGCTTTCTTT	CASSFGRMNTEAFF
TRBV5-1	TRBJ1-1	TRBD1	.	16	TGCGCCAGCAGCTTTAGAACGGGACAGAAGAACACTGAAGCTTTCTTT	CASSFRTGQKNTEAFF
TRBV14	TRBJ2-2	.	.	14	TGTGCCAGCAGCCCCGGACTGATGAACGAGGAGCTGTTTTTT	CASSPGLMNEELFF
TRBV5-1	TRBJ1-1	.	.	17	TGCGCCAGCAGCTTGAGTACCGGGTCGGGGTCCAACACTGAAGCTTTCTTT	CASSLSTGSGSNTEAFF
TRBV19	TRBJ1-5	.	once	13	TGTGCCAGCGGGAGGTCGGGCAATCAGCCCCAGCATTTT	CASGRSGNQPQHF
TRBV15	TRBJ2-5	.	.	16	TGTGCCACCAGCAGAGATATAGGGGGAGCCGAAGAGACCCAGTACTTC	CATSRDIGGAEETQYF
TRBV10-3	TRBJ1-1	.	few	14	TGTGCCATCAGTGGGACAAGCATGAACACTGAAGCTTTCTTT	CAISGTSMNTEAFF
TRBV2	TRBJ1-1	TRBD1	.	12	TGTGCCAGCAGTCGGGACAGGTCGGAGGCTTTCTTT	CASSRDRSEAFF
TRBV2	TRBJ2-7	.	many	12	TGTGCCAGCAGTACCAATTCGCCTACCCAGTACTTC	CASSTNSPTQYF
TRBV27	TRBJ2-1	.	.	15	TGTGCCAGCAGTTTAGGGCCGGGGTGGCGGAATGAGCAGTTCTTC	CASSLGPGWRNEQFF
TRBV5-1	TRBJ1-1	.	.	13	TGCGCCAGCAGGTATTCAGCGGACACTGAAGCTTTCTTT	CASRYSADTEAFF
TRBV13	TRBJ2-5	TRBD2	.	16	TGTGCCAGCAGCCAAGCGGGAGACGTGGACCAAGAGACCCAGTACTTC	CASSQAGDVDQETQYF
TRBV5-1	TRBJ1-5	TRBD1	.	16	TGCGCCAGCAGCCCGTGGGGACAGGGGGCAAATCAGCCCCAGCATTTT	CASSPWGQGANQPQHF
TRBV2	TRBJ2-7	TRBD2	.	13	TGTGCCACCTGGGCGGGGGATTCCTACGAGCAGTACTTC	CATWAGDSYEQYF
TRBV5-1	TRBJ1-1	.	once	13	TGCGCCAGCAGCTTTAACAGGGAAACTGAAGCTTTCTTT	CASSFNRETEAFF
TRBV18	TRBJ1-2	.	.	16	TGTGCCAGCTCACCTGATTGGAGGGATGCCGGCTATGGCTACACCTTC	CASSPDWRDAGYGYTF
TRBV29-1	TRBJ2-1	TRBD2	.	17	TGCAGCGTTGAAGAGGGGGGGGCGGGAGGGCCGATTGATGAGCAGTTCTTC	CSVEEGGAGGPIDEQFF
TRBV5-1	TRBJ2-1	TRBD2	.	16	TGCGCCAGCGGCTTGCGGCGGGGGAGCTCCTACAATGAGCAGTTCTTC	CASGLRRGSSYNEQFF
TRBV9	TRBJ2-3	TRBD1	.	17	TGTGCCAGCACCAGGACAGGGGGTCCTGTAAGCACAGATACGCAGTATTTT	CASTRTGGPVSTDTQYF
TRBV11-2	TRBJ1-4	.	.	12	TGTGCCAGCAGCTCGAGTGGTGAAAAACTGTTTTTT	CASSSSGEKLFF
TRBV19	TRBJ2-4	.	.	15	TGTGCCAGTAGTATATTTGAGGGGGTCGAAAACATTCAGTACTTC	CASSIFEGVENIQYF
TRBV4-1	TRBJ2-1	.	.	16	TGCGCCAGCACCCTTATCCCGCGGAGCTCCTACAATGAGCAGTTCTTC	CASTLIPRSSYNEQFF
TRBV5-5	TRBJ2-3	.	.	12	TGTGCCAGCAGCTTGGTGGGGGAGGCGCAGTATTTT	CASSLVGEAQYF
TRBV4-2	TRBJ2-5	TRBD2	few	18	TGTGCCAGCAGCCAAGGGGGTAGCGGGGGGACCTACCAAGAGACCCAGTACTTC	CASSQGGSGGTYQETQYF
TRBV5-5	TRBJ2-3	TRBD1	.	14	TGTGCCAGCAGCTCAGGACAGGCCACAGATACGCAGTATTTT	CASSSGQATDTQYF
TRBV5-1	TRBJ1-6	.	few	14	TGCGCCAGCAGCTTGTCCAGGGAAGGGTCACCCCTCCACTTT	CASSLSREGSPLHF
TRBV6-4	TRBJ1-5	.	.	13	TGTGCCAGCAGTGTTTCGACTAATCAGCCCCAGCATTTT	CASSVSTNQPQHF
TRBV5-1	TRBJ1-4	TRBD1	.	13	TGCGCCAGTTCGGGACAGGGTAATGAAAAACTGTTTTTT	CASSGQGNEKLFF
TRBV27	TRBJ2-7	TRBD1	few	15	TGTGCCAGCAGTTTTAGACAGGGGGCCCGGTACGAGCAGTACTTC	CASSFRQGARYEQYF
TRBV10-3	TRBJ1-4	.	.	12	TGTGCCACCAGACAGCAAAATGAAAAACTGTTTTTT	CATRQQNEKLFF
TRBV6-5	TRBJ1-3	.	.	14	TGTGCCAGCAGTTACTCATCGTCTGGAAACACCATATATTTT	CASSYSSSGNTIYF
TRBV7-2	TRBJ2-3	TRBD2	.	16	TGTGCCAGCAGCTTTACTAGCGGAGGGGGGGCAGATACGCAGTATTTT	CASSFTSGGGADTQYF